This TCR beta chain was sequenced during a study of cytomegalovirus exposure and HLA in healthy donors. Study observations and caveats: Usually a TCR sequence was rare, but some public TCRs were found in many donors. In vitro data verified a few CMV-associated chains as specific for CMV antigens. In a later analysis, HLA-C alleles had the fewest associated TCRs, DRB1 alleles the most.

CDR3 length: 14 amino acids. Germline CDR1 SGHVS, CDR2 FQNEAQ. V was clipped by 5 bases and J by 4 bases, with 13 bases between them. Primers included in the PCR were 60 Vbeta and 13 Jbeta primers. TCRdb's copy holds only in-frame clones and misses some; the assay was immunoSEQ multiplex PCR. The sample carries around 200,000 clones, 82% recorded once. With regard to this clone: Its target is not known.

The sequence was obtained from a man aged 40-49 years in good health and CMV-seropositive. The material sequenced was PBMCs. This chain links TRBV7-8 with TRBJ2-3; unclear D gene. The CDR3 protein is CASSHPLAADTQYF. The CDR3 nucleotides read TGTGCCAGCAGCCATCCCCTGGCGGCAGATACGCAGTATTTT.